A selection of T cell receptor beta chains follows, all from one sample in a study of sequential checkpoint blockade in melanoma. TCRdb keeps only in-frame clones here, not all; method: immunoSEQ multiplex PCR. The sample holds 8,000 to 10,000 clones, 23% seen once. Material: tumor tissue (inferred from file names), obtained from a patient given nivolumab and ipilimumab in sequence. The origin of the receptors is a human donor with melanoma. The CDR3 runs from the conserved cysteine through the conserved F or W. Fields, in order: V gene, D gene, J gene, clone size, CDR3 protein, CDR3 DNA. The D gene is left open where the match is weak. A clone size is listed for some rows: how often the clone was seen (once, few, many), or a class if it is expanded.

TRBV28	NA	TRBJ2-5	NA	CASHQGRFKETQYF	TGTGCCAGCCACCAGGGGAGGTTTAAAGAGACCCAGTACTTC
TRBV11-3	TRBD1	TRBJ2-3	few	CASSPGTGAGTDTQYF	TGTGCCAGCAGCCCCGGGACAGGGGCGGGCACAGATACGCAGTATTTT
TRBV6-8	NA	TRBJ1-1	NA	CASGSPMGGMDEAFF	TGTGCCAGCGGTTCACCCATGGGGGGGATGGATGAAGCTTTCTTT
TRBV19	NA	TRBJ1-1	NA	CASSPSRGDAFF	TGTGCCAGTAGTCCCTCCCGAGGAGACGCTTTCTTT
TRBV5-1	NA	TRBJ1-1	NA	CASSYMTDHTEAFF	TGCGCCAGCAGCTATATGACAGACCACACTGAAGCTTTCTTT
TRBV6-8	TRBD2	TRBJ2-3	medium-sized	CASSYLAGSGTDTQYF	TGTGCCAGCAGTTACCTAGCGGGGTCCGGCACAGATACGCAGTATTTT
TRBV11-3	NA	TRBJ2-5	NA	CASSFRGAQGETQYF	TGTGCCAGCAGCTTCCGGGGGGCGCAAGGAGAGACCCAGTACTTC
TRBV5-1	NA	TRBJ1-6	NA	CASSLLADGSPLHF	TGCGCCAGCAGCTTGCTCGCGGACGGGTCACCCCTCCACTTT
TRBV14	TRBD2	TRBJ2-1	NA	CASSQAGGSNNEQFF	TGTGCCAGCAGCCAGGCGGGGGGTTCTAACAATGAGCAGTTCTTC
TRBV1	NA	TRBJ2-7	many	CASSQGLAGGPYEQYF	TGCGCCAGCAGCCAGGGACTAGCGGGGGGTCCCTACGAGCAGTACTTC
TRBV10-2	NA	TRBJ2-1	NA	CASSETLSEQFF	TGCGCCAGCAGTGAAACGCTGAGTGAGCAGTTCTTC
TRBV28	NA	TRBJ1-1	few	CASREGSNTEAFF	TGTGCCAGCAGGGAGGGCTCGAACACTGAAGCTTTCTTT
TRBV11-3	NA	TRBJ1-1	many	CASSHPPLMNTEAFF	TGTGCCAGCAGCCATCCGCCTCTCATGAACACTGAAGCTTTCTTT
TRBV14	TRBD2	TRBJ2-2	few	CASSLRSGGGTGELFF	TGTGCCAGCAGCCTACGAAGCGGGGGAGGCACCGGGGAGCTGTTTTTT
TRBV15	NA	TRBJ2-7	NA	CATSRDMGQGEQYF	TGTGCCACCAGCAGAGATATGGGCCAAGGGGAGCAGTACTTC
TRBV6-8	NA	TRBJ1-6	NA	CASSLLNSPLHF	TGTGCCAGCAGCCTTCTAAATTCACCCCTCCACTTT
TRBV9	NA	TRBJ1-5	few	CASMFSSNQPQHF	TGTGCCAGCATGTTCAGTAGCAATCAGCCCCAGCATTTT
TRBV6-8	TRBD2	TRBJ2-1	large	CASSYGGEGSNEQFF	TGTGCCAGCAGTTACGGAGGGGAGGGGTCCAATGAGCAGTTCTTC
TRBV29-1	NA	TRBJ2-2	NA	CSVDGPNTGELFF	TGCAGCGTCGACGGACCGAACACCGGGGAGCTGTTTTTT
TRBV29-1	NA	TRBJ1-2	NA	CSVASVRGGGYTF	TGCAGCGTTGCCTCGGTTCGGGGGGGCGGCTACACCTTC
TRBV4-1	NA	TRBJ2-5	few	CASSQERVGLERTQYF	TGCGCCAGCAGCCAAGAGAGGGTAGGCCTTGAGAGGACCCAGTACTTC
TRBV2	NA	TRBJ2-2	NA	CASTRGPGELFF	TGTGCCAGCACGCGGGGGCCCGGGGAGCTGTTTTTT
TRBV11-3	NA	TRBJ2-5	many	CASSLGGPEETQYF	TGTGCCAGCAGCTTAGGTGGACCTGAAGAGACCCAGTACTTC
TRBV6-8	NA	TRBJ1-2	few	CASSSGSLYGYTF	TGTGCCAGCAGTTCTGGCAGCCTCTATGGCTACACCTTC
TRBV6-8	TRBD1	TRBJ1-2	few	CASSGYRGDYGYTF	TGTGCCAGCAGTGGCTACAGGGGAGACTATGGCTACACCTTC
TRBV19	NA	TRBJ1-1	few	CASSKWGLDAEAFF	TGTGCCAGTAGTAAATGGGGCCTTGACGCCGAAGCTTTCTTT
TRBV10-2	TRBD1	TRBJ1-6	NA	CASRRQGSSPLHF	TGCGCCAGCAGACGACAGGGTTCGAGCCCCCTCCACTTT
TRBV15	TRBD2	TRBJ2-3	few	CATSRDRTSGGDTQYF	TGTGCCACCAGCAGAGATCGGACTAGCGGGGGGGATACGCAGTATTTT
TRBV6-1	NA	TRBJ1-2	NA	CASSEASLYLEVGGFWASYTF	TGTGCCAGCAGTGAAGCGAGCCTATATTTGGAGGTGGGGGGATTCTGGGCCAGCTACACCTTC
TRBV4-1	NA	TRBJ2-1	once	CASSLRLGGRSSYNEQFF	TGCGCCAGCAGCCTCCGACTCGGGGGGCGGAGCTCCTACAATGAGCAGTTCTTC
TRBV23-1	TRBD1	TRBJ2-5	few	CASSPVLRRTPGQGPLRQNF	TGCGCCAGCAGCCCAGTACTAAGAAGGACACCGGGACAGGGGCCGCTCCGCCAAAACTTC
TRBV11-3	NA	TRBJ2-3	few	CASSLDQGRTDTQYF	TGTGCCAGCAGCTTGGATCAGGGCCGCACAGATACGCAGTATTTT
TRBV25-1	TRBD1	TRBJ2-5	NA	CATTIGQGTPETQYF	TGTGCCACGACTATCGGACAGGGAACCCCAGAGACCCAGTACTTC
TRBV18	NA	TRBJ2-3	NA	CASSQVQGDTQYF	TGTGCCAGCTCGCAGGTGCAGGGAGATACGCAGTATTTT
TRBV10-2	TRBD2	TRBJ2-1	NA	CASSGAGAGNEQFF	TGCGCCAGCAGTGGAGCGGGGGCGGGCAATGAGCAGTTCTTC
TRBV19	NA	TRBJ1-5	once	CASSISDYSNQPQHF	TGTGCCAGTAGTATTTCCGATTATAGCAATCAGCCCCAGCATTTT
TRBV9	NA	TRBJ1-6	NA	CASSVDIGYNSPLHF	TGTGCCAGCAGCGTAGATATTGGATATAATTCACCCCTCCACTTT
TRBV5-1	NA	TRBJ1-5	NA	CASSQEGLPRSGPVSNQPQHF	TGCGCCAGCAGCCAAGAAGGGCTCCCACGTTCAGGCCCGGTTAGCAATCAGCCCCAGCATTTT
TRBV11-3	NA	TRBJ1-6	many	CASSWWFSYNSPLHF	TGTGCCAGCAGCTGGTGGTTTTCCTATAATTCACCCCTCCACTTT
TRBV29-1	NA	TRBJ2-2	NA	CSVVRVGTGELFF	TGCAGCGTTGTTCGGGTGGGCACCGGGGAGCTGTTTTTT
TRBV9	TRBD2	TRBJ2-1	few	CASSVVSGGASNEQFF	TGTGCCAGCAGCGTCGTTAGCGGGGGGGCCAGTAATGAGCAGTTCTTC
TRBV29-1	NA	TRBJ1-1	NA	CSGRPWRNTEAFF	TGCAGCGGGCGACCCTGGAGGAACACTGAAGCTTTCTTT
TRBV18	NA	TRBJ1-2	NA	CASSPPRRPVNYGYTF	TGTGCCAGCTCACCACCCAGGCGCCCAGTAAACTATGGCTACACCTTC
TRBV11-3	NA	TRBJ1-1	many	CASSFRGFSDDTEAFF	TGTGCCAGCAGCTTCAGGGGATTTTCGGATGACACTGAAGCTTTCTTT
TRBV6-4	NA	TRBJ1-5	NA	CASSYPRTDKYSNQPQHF	TGTGCCAGCAGTTACCCCCGGACAGATAAGTATAGCAATCAGCCCCAGCATTTT
TRBV29-1	TRBD1	TRBJ1-2	NA	CSVERDRGSNGYTF	TGCAGCGTTGAACGGGACAGGGGTAGCAATGGCTACACCTTC